This T cell receptor beta chain was sequenced for a study of CD8 T cells in ankylosing spondylitis. General study findings and limits: Significant enrichment of disease-linked clones was reportedly seen in matched ankylosing spondylitis synovial fluid. Past studies reported some motif variants in reactive arthritis synovial fluid and blood. Clones linked with disease were CD8+ and fairly uncommon in the peripheral blood.

As concerns this clonotype: Its antigen remains unidentified.

The CDR3 has 16 residues. The V and J ends lost 4 bases and 7 bases respectively, with 19 bases between them. Molecular-barcoded quantitative 5'-RACE produced these TCR beta libraries. TCRdb re-derived calls from the 5' RACE reads in MiXCR, one entry per CDR3 protein. The sample lists approximately 300,000 distinct CDR3 sequences, less than 25% seen once, with 3.5% in the top ten. This TCR was recovered from a female donor with ankylosing spondylitis or in good health (not recorded which). Material: blood, either unsorted or a sorted T cell fraction (not recorded which). The chain joins TRBV12-3 or TRBV12-4 to TRBJ2-2; D unclear. In DNA form, the CDR3 reads TGTGCCAGCAGTTCTACCGGGCTTCCGTTAAGCGGGGAGCTGTTTTTT. It yields the protein CASSSTGLPLSGELFF.